The 6 T cell receptor beta chains given below trace back to one sample, sequenced in a study of OX40 agonist ivuxolimab in advanced cancers. Using immunoSEQ multiplex PCR, the repertoire was profiled, and TCRdb retains in-frame clones only, with some absent. Among tens of thousands of clones listed, about 94% were seen once. Here the sequenced sample was CD4+ or CD8+ T cells sorted from blood, taken in a trial of the OX40 agonist ivuxolimab. The receptors stem from an adult with an advanced solid tumor such as melanoma, head and neck, liver or kidney cancer.

This chain joins TRBV27 and TRBJ2-7, with TRBD1 matching over 7 bases. CDR1 is MNHEY and CDR2 is SMNVEV in the germline V gene (reference sequence). This CDR3 has 14 amino acids. The J segment lost 7 bases and the V segment lost 3 bases, leaving 9 bases of the junction unmatched. As DNA, the CDR3 is TGTGCCAGCAGTTTTACAGGGGAATATGGAGAGCAGTACTTC. Its protein product is CASSFTGEYGEQYF.

The chain joins TRBV6-5 to TRBJ2-3; possibly TRBD2 for D (6 bases). The CDR3 contains 15 residues. The germline V gene has CDR1 MNHEY and CDR2 SVGAGI. The germline V and J ends were trimmed by 4 bases and 0 bases, with 11 bases remaining between them. The CDR3 nucleotides are TGTGCCAGCAGTTGCTCGGCGGGAAGCACAGATACGCAGTATTTT. It encodes CASSCSAGSTDTQYF.

Notes on this clone: The junction shows a germline mismatch at one end, possibly a read error. V and J are TRBV4-1 and TRBJ2-7; a possible D gene is TRBD2 (5 bases). Looked up from germline, CDR1 is MGHRA and CDR2 is YSYEKL. The CDR3 extends over 16 amino acids. The CDR3 coding sequence is TGCGCCAGCGGCCAAGAGGACTCAACCCGGAACTACGAGCAGTACTTC. Amino acids: CASGQEDSTRNYEQYF.

The chain has TRBV27 and TRBJ2-1, with TRBD2 matching over 10 bases. The germline CDR1 and CDR2 sequences are MNHEY and SMNVEV (reference sequence). V dropped 2 bases and J dropped 7; count of bases not matched to a gene: 5. The CDR3 is 15 amino acids. CDR3 amino acids: CASSLDPSGSNEQFF. The CDR3 nucleotides are TGTGCCAGCAGTTTAGATCCTAGCGGGAGTAATGAGCAGTTCTTC.

The J gene is TRBJ2-7, the V gene TRBV10-1; maybe TRBD1 (6 bases). V lost 4 bases, J lost 2 bases, and 12 bases lay in between. The length of the CDR3 is 14 residues. CDR1 and CDR2 (germline): WNHNN, SYGVQD (reference sequence). DNA for the CDR3: TGCGCCAGCAGTGGCGGACAGCCTCCCTACGAGCAGTACTTC. Translating it yields CASSGGQPPYEQYF.

The chain combines TRBV27 with TRBJ1-2; TRBD1 matches 8 bases. The CDR3 loop spans 14 amino acids. In germline, CDR1 is MNHEY, CDR2 SMNVEV (reference sequence). The junction had 5 bases not matched to a gene; V was cut back by 2 bases and J by 6 bases. The CDR3 loop is CASSLKGQVDGYTF. CDR3 DNA sequence: TGTGCCAGCAGTTTAAAGGGACAGGTCGATGGCTACACCTTC.